The entry below gives a single T cell receptor (beta chain) sequence along with its context. Assay: immunoSEQ multiplex PCR; the TCRdb copy retains only in-frame clones and omits some. The sample records around 250,000 clones, 84% being singletons. The data stem from a study of blood T cell repertoires in COVID-19. On the study more broadly: Italy, Spain and the United States were the sources of the convalescent and acute COVID-19 samples.

V lost 1 base and J lost 7, with 13 bases in between. The CDR3 length is 15 residues. Germline values: CDR1 MNHNS, CDR2 SASEGT. The sequencing input was peripheral blood. This rearrangement joins TRBV6-1 to TRBJ1-4; D is possibly TRBD1 (5 bases). This TCR derives from a human donor in a cohort sampled during active COVID-19. CDR3 region: CASSEVPGVGEKLFF. CDR3 sequence (DNA): TGTGCCAGCAGTGAAGTGCCGGGGGTCGGTGAAAAACTGTTTTTT.